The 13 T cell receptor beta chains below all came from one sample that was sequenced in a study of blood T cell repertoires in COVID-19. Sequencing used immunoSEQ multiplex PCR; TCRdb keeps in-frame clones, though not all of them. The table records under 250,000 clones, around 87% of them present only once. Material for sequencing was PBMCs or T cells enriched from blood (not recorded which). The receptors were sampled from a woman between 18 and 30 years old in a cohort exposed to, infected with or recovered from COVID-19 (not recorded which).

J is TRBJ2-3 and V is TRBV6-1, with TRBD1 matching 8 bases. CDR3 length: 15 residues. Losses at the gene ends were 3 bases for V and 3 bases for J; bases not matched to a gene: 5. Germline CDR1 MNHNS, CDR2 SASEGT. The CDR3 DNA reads TGTGCCAGCAGTGATAGGACAGGGAAAACAGATACGCAGTATTTT. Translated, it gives CASSDRTGKTDTQYF.

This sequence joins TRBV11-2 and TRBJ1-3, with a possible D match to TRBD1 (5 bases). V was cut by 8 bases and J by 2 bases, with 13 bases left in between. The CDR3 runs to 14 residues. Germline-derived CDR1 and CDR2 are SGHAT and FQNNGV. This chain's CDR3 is CASRAGGTGNTIYF. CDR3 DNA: TGTGCCAGCCGGGCGGGGGGGACTGGAAACACCATATATTTT.

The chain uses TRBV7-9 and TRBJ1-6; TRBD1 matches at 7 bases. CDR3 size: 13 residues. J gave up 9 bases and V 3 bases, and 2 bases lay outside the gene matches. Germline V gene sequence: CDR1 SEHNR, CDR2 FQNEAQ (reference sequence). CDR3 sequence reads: CASSFGQASPLHF. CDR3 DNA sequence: TGTGCCAGCAGCTTTGGACAGGCTTCACCCCTCCACTTT.

The CDR3 nucleotides read TGTGCCAGCAGTGAAGAGGCCAATCGCGGCTATGGCTACACCTTC. This translates into CASSEEANRGYGYTF. This chain uses TRBV2 with TRBJ1-2, with D unresolved. The CDR3 loop spans 15 amino acids. V was cut by 1 base and J by 4 bases, with 13 bases left in between. CDR1 and CDR2 from the germline V gene are SNHLY and FYNNEI.

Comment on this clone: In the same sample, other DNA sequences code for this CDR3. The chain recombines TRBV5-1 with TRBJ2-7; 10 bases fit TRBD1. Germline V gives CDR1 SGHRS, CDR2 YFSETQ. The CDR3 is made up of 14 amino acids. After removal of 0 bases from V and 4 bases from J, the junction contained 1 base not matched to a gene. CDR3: CASSLGTGGYEQYF. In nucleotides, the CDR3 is TGCGCCAGCAGCTTGGGGACAGGGGGGTACGAGCAGTACTTC.

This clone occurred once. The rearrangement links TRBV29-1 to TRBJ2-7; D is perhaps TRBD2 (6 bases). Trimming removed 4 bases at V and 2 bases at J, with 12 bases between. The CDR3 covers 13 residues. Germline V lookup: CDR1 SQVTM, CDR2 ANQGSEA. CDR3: CSVVLGGTYEQYF. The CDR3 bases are TGCAGCGTTGTACTTGGGGGGACCTACGAGCAGTACTTC.

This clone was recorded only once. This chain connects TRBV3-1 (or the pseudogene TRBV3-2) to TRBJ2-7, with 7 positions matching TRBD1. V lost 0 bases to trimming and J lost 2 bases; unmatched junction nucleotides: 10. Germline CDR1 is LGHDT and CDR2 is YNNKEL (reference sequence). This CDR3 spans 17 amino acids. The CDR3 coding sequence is TGTGCCAGCAGCCAAGATGATGGGACAGCACTTACCTACGAGCAGTACTTC. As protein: CASSQDDGTALTYEQYF.

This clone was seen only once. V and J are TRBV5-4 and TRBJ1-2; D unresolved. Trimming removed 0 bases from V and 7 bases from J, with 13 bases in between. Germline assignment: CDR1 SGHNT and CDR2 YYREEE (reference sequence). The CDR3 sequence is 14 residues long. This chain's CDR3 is CASSLGGGMSGYTF. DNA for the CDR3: TGTGCCAGCAGCTTGGGAGGAGGTATGTCTGGCTACACCTTC.

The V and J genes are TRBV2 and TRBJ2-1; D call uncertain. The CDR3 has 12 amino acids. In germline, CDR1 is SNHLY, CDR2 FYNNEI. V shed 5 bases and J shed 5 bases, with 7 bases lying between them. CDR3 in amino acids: CASSKDNNEQFF. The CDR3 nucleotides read TGTGCCAGCAGTAAAGACAACAATGAGCAGTTCTTC.

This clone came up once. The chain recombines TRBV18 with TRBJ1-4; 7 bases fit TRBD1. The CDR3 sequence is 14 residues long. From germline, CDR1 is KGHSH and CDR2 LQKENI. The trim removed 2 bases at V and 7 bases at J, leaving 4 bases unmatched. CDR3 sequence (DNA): TGTGCCAGCTCACCAGCAGGGGGTCGTGAAAAACTGTTTTTT. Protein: CASSPAGGREKLFF.

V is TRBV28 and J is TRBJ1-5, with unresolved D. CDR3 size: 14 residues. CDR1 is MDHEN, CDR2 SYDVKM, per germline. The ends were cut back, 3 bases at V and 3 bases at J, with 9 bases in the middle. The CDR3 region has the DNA TGTGCCAGCAGTTTTTCGGGATTCAATCAGCCCCAGCATTTT. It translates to CASSFSGFNQPQHF.

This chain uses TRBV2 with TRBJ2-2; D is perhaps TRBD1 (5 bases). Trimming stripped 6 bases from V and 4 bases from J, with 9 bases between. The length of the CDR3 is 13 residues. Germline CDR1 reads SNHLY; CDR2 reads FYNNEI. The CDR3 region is CASRAGPTGELFF. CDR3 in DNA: TGTGCCAGCAGGGCAGGGCCCACCGGGGAGCTGTTTTTT.

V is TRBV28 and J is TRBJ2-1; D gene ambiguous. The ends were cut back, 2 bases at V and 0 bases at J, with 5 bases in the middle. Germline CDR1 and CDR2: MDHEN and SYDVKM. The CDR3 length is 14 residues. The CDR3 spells CASSLPSSYNEQFF. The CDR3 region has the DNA TGTGCCAGCAGTTTACCTAGCTCCTACAATGAGCAGTTCTTC.